Each of the 32 T cell receptor beta chains below was sequenced from the same sample in a study of Ad26.COV2.S vaccination and SARS-CoV-2 variants. Sample treatment: over 15 received Ad26.COV2.S at low or high dose, single or two shots; about 5 received placebo; per-sample allocation not given. Material that was analyzed had been drawn on day 63 after the first vaccine or placebo injection. The assay was immunoSEQ multiplex PCR, and TCRdb's table has in-frame clones only and misses some. The data show roughly 410,000 clones, 83% seen once. This sample comprised peripheral blood, obtained in a trial of Ad26.COV2.S vaccine versus placebo. Receptor source: a person aged 18 to 65 who received the Ad26.COV2.S COVID-19 vaccine or a placebo.

The rearrangement uses TRBV3-1 (or the pseudogene TRBV3-2) and TRBJ1-3; D is undetermined. CDR3 length equals 14 residues. Germline loops: CDR1 LGHDT, CDR2 YNNKEL (reference sequence). Trimming took 1 base from V and 4 from J, leaving 8 bases between them. The CDR3 DNA reads TGTGCCAGCAGCCAAGTCTTTGGGGGAAACACCATATATTTT. It yields the protein CASSQVFGGNTIYF.

The chain employs TRBV6-5 and TRBJ2-3; weak D call: TRBD1 (5 bases). V lost 0 bases to trimming and J lost 5 bases, with 6 bases between them. Per germline, CDR1 MNHEY and CDR2 SVGAGI. The CDR3 has 13 amino acids. In DNA, the CDR3 is TGTGCCAGCAGTTACTCAGGGGTAGATACGCAGTATTTT. Protein: CASSYSGVDTQYF.

This chain joins TRBV6-5 and TRBJ2-7, with TRBD1 identical over 7 bases. CDR3 length equals 15 residues. Germline CDR1 and CDR2: MNHEY and SVGAGI. V was pared by 7 bases and J by 2 bases, with 11 bases of the junction left unmatched. CDR3 coding DNA: TGTGCCAGCAAAAGAGACAGGGAACCAACCTACGAGCAGTACTTC. This encodes CASKRDREPTYEQYF.

V usage is TRBV19 and J usage is TRBJ1-5; D uncertain. The CDR3 extends over 16 amino acids. Trimming pared 1 base from V and 1 base from J, leaving 11 bases between. In germline, CDR1 is LNHDA, CDR2 SQIVND (reference sequence). CDR3 in DNA: TGTGCCAGTAGTATAGTGGGTCATCTCAGCAATCAGCCCCAGCATTTT. It is translated as CASSIVGHLSNQPQHF.

On this clone: The same CDR3 arises from other DNA sequences in this sample as well. The V and J genes are TRBV29-1 and TRBJ1-2, with D tentatively TRBD1 (6 bases). This CDR3 is 11 amino acids long. Germline V lookup: CDR1 SQVTM, CDR2 ANQGSEA. V lost 6 bases, J lost 5 bases, and 10 bases lay in between. For the CDR3, the DNA is TGCAGCGTCGGACAGCTTTATGGCTACACCTTC. Translated: CSVGQLYGYTF.

The chain joins TRBV5-6 to TRBJ2-7, with 7 bases that match TRBD1. Unmatched junction bases numbered 12, after V lost 4 bases and J lost 5 bases. CDR3 length equals 15 residues. CDR1 SGHDT and CDR2 YYEEEE come from the germline V gene. In DNA form, the CDR3 reads TGTGCCAGCAGCCCCTCTCCCGGACAGGCAAACGAGCAGTACTTC. The encoded protein is CASSPSPGQANEQYF. The entire variable domain, with the rest obtained from reference TRBV5-6 and TRBJ2-7, is as follows: DAGVTQSPTHLIKTRGQQVTLRCSPKSGHDTVSWYQQALGQGPQFIFQYYEEEERQRGNFPDRFSGHQFPNYSSELNVNALLLGDSALYLCASSPSPGQANEQYFGPGTRLTVT.

The chain links TRBV6-2 or TRBV6-3 to TRBJ1-6; 7 bases are shared with TRBD1. V lost 4 bases, J lost 4 bases, and 16 bases stayed unmatched. Germline V lookup: CDR1 MNHEY, CDR2 SVGEGT. CDR3 length: 19 residues. The DNA for the CDR3 is TGTGCCAGCAGTTTTCCCTCCTCAGGGGGAGATTTATATAATTCACCCCTCCACTTT. It is translated as CASSFPSSGGDLYNSPLHF.

The CDR3 DNA follows: TGTGCCAGCAGCCCCGGGACAGGGGACCACTATAGCAATCAGCCCCAGCATTTT. It translates to CASSPGTGDHYSNQPQHF. V and J are TRBV7-6 and TRBJ1-5; TRBD1 aligns across 10 bases. V shed 5 bases, J shed 0 bases, and the junction held 10 bases outside the gene matches. The CDR3 spans 18 residues. Germline V gene data show CDR1 as SGHVS and CDR2 as FNYEAQ.

J is TRBJ1-2 and V is TRBV7-6, with TRBD1 identical over 8 bases. Germline loops: CDR1 SGHVS, CDR2 FNYEAQ. The junction had 6 bases not matched to a gene; V was cut back by 2 bases and J by 4 bases. CDR3 length: 15 residues. The CDR3 reads CASSLQQGVGYGYTF. The CDR3 DNA reads TGTGCCAGCAGCTTACAACAGGGGGTTGGCTATGGCTACACCTTC. Full variable domain (rest looked up from reference TRBV7-6 and TRBJ1-2): GAGVSQSPRYKVTKRGQDVALRCDPISGHVSLYWYRQALGQGPEFLTYFNYEAQQDKSGLPNDRFSAERPEGSISTLTIQRTEQRDSAMYRCASSLQQGVGYGYTFGSGTRLTVV.

The chain is built from TRBV11-3 and TRBJ2-1, with TRBD2 matching over 15 bases. Per germline, CDR1 SGHNT and CDR2 YENEEA. CDR3 length equals 18 residues. With 0 bases clipped from V and 7 bases from J, the junction kept 7 bases outside the gene matches. CDR3 bases: TGTGCCAGCAGCTTAGACCCAAGGACTAGCGGGAGGGCAAATGAGCAGTTCTTC. It translates to CASSLDPRTSGRANEQFF.

This clone was recorded at least ten times. The chain carries TRBV14 and TRBJ1-2, with a possible D match to TRBD1 (5 bases). Germline V CDR1 and CDR2: SGHDN, FVKESK. V was cut by 2 bases and J by 4 bases, with 14 bases left in between. The CDR3 consists of 15 residues. CDR3 amino acids: CASSQNQGLGYGYTF. For the CDR3, the DNA is TGTGCCAGCAGCCAAAACCAGGGTTTGGGCTATGGCTACACCTTC.

The V and J genes are TRBV4-3 and TRBJ1-6; D unresolved. This CDR3 comprises 14 residues. The germline V gene has CDR1 LGHNA and CDR2 YSLEER. Deletions cut 0 bases from V and 8 bases from J, with 8 bases between. Here the CDR3 DNA reads TGCGCCAGCAGCCAAGAAGGGAGGGATTCACCCCTCCACTTT. Its translation is CASSQEGRDSPLHF.

The chain couples TRBV6-5 to TRBJ1-5, with unresolved D. The CDR3 is made up of 14 amino acids. CDR1 and CDR2 (germline): MNHEY, SVGAGI. Trimming left V 6 bases short and J 0 bases short, with 9 bases between. The CDR3 region is CASSRLYSNQPQHF. The CDR3 nucleotides are TGTGCCAGCAGCCGCCTATATAGCAATCAGCCCCAGCATTTT.

This clone was seen a handful of times. The V call is TRBV7-9, the J call TRBJ1-3; D may be TRBD1 (5 bases). The CDR3 runs to 16 residues. Trimming pared 4 bases from V and 4 bases from J, leaving 17 bases between. Germline V lookup: CDR1 SEHNR, CDR2 FQNEAQ (reference sequence). CDR3 bases: TGTGCCAGCAGCTCCCAGGGTGGGCTGAAGGGAAACACCATATATTTT. Encoded protein: CASSSQGGLKGNTIYF.

This chain uses TRBV10-1 with TRBJ2-1; TRBD2 agrees at 10 bases. J lost 2 bases, V lost 3 bases, and 1 base had no gene match. The CDR3 has 15 amino acids. Looked up from germline, CDR1 is WNHNN and CDR2 is SYGVQD (reference sequence). CDR3 sequence (DNA): TGCGCCAGCAGTGAAGCGGGAGGGCCCTACAATGAGCAGTTCTTC. It yields the protein CASSEAGGPYNEQFF.

J is TRBJ1-1 and V is TRBV5-4; no reliable D call. The CDR3 is 13 residues long. The germline V gene has CDR1 SGHNT and CDR2 YYREEE (reference sequence). Trimming took off 1 base at V and 0 bases at J, with 4 bases between the two ends. CDR3 bases: TGTGCCAGCAGCTTGAAGGTGAACACTGAAGCTTTCTTT. Translation gives CASSLKVNTEAFF.

The chain joins TRBV18 to TRBJ2-5; 7 bases are a match to TRBD1. Germline loops: CDR1 KGHSH, CDR2 LQKENI. V shed 5 bases, J shed 5 bases, and the junction held 11 bases outside the gene matches. This CDR3 has 15 amino acids. As DNA, the CDR3 is TGTGCCAGCTCATTACAGACAGGGCCGTCGGAGACCCAGTACTTC. As protein: CASSLQTGPSETQYF.

Note on this clone: Other nucleotide sequences from this sample produce the same CDR3. The chain combines TRBV5-1 with TRBJ2-7; maybe TRBD1 (5 bases). The CDR3 loop spans 12 amino acids. V lost 0 bases, J lost 4 bases, and 5 bases lay in between. Germline values: CDR1 SGHRS, CDR2 YFSETQ. CDR3 nucleotides: TGCGCCAGCAGCTTGGAGGGGTACGAGCAGTACTTC. Translated, it gives CASSLEGYEQYF.

This clone was counted at least ten times. This chain joins TRBV5-6 and TRBJ1-2, with 9 bases fitting TRBD1. CDR1 and CDR2 from the germline V gene are SGHDT and YYEEEE. J gave up 5 bases and V 4 bases, and 9 bases lay outside the gene matches. The CDR3 consists of 15 residues. The CDR3 loop is CASSPRDREGYGYTF. In DNA form, the CDR3 reads TGTGCCAGCAGCCCGAGGGACAGGGAGGGTTATGGCTACACCTTC.

V gene TRBV5-1 combines with J gene TRBJ1-1, with a possible D match to TRBD1 (5 bases). The V end was cut by 1 base, the J end by 5 bases, with 12 bases between. The CDR3 extends over 14 amino acids. Germline CDR1 is SGHRS and CDR2 is YFSETQ. CDR3 bases: TGCGCCAGCAGCTTGAGGGGCCGGGGGACTGAAGCTTTCTTT. Protein sequence: CASSLRGRGTEAFF.

The chain combines TRBV6-5 with TRBJ2-2; 7 bases fit TRBD1. J was trimmed by 0 bases and V by 5 bases; bases with no gene match: 0. This CDR3 region has 14 residues. Per germline, CDR1 MNHEY and CDR2 SVGAGI. The CDR3 loop reads CASSTGANTGELFF. The CDR3 DNA follows: TGTGCCAGCAGTACAGGGGCGAACACCGGGGAGCTGTTTTTT.

CDR3 sequence (DNA): TGTGCCAGCATAGTTAGGGGGGACAGGGGGCGGACTCGAAGCAATCAGCCCCAGCATTTT. Translated: CASIVRGDRGRTRSNQPQHF. The chain employs TRBV27 and TRBJ1-5, with 12 bases lining up with TRBD1. Germline-derived CDR1 and CDR2 are MNHEY and SMNVEV (reference sequence). J was trimmed by 1 base and V by 7 bases; bases with no gene match: 17. CDR3 length: 20 amino acids.

CDR3 in amino acids: CSASKSVWGTDTQYF. For the CDR3, the DNA is TGCAGTGCTAGTAAGAGCGTGTGGGGCACAGATACGCAGTATTTT. The chain joins TRBV20-1 to TRBJ2-3; D uncertain. CDR3 length equals 15 residues. Trimming stripped 3 bases from V and 1 base from J, with 14 bases between. Germline CDR1 DFQATT, CDR2 SNEGSKA (reference sequence).

The V gene is TRBV6-2 or TRBV6-3, the J gene TRBJ2-2, with D unresolved. The V gene's germline CDR1 is MNHEY and CDR2 SVGEGT. The V end was cut by 5 bases, the J end by 6 bases, with 16 bases between. This CDR3 is 15 amino acids long. CDR3 DNA sequence: TGTGCCAGCAGTGCGTCTCTGGGGTGGGCCGGGGAGCTGTTTTTT. Translation: CASSASLGWAGELFF.

The chain combines TRBV11-2 with TRBJ2-5; D is perhaps TRBD2 (6 bases). V was cut by 5 bases and J by 5 bases, with 15 bases left in between. The CDR3 runs to 14 residues. Germline values: CDR1 SGHAT, CDR2 FQNNGV. The CDR3 spells CASSHGTAGETQYF. The CDR3 region has the DNA TGTGCCAGCAGCCACGGGACTGCGGGGGAGACCCAGTACTTC.

This chain joins TRBV7-9 and TRBJ2-1; D is unclear. The V gene lost 4 bases and the J gene lost 1 base, with 11 bases spanning the gap. This CDR3 region has 15 residues. The germline V gene has CDR1 SEHNR and CDR2 FQNEAQ (reference sequence). The CDR3: CASSWFLGSYNEQFF. CDR3 sequence (DNA): TGTGCCAGCAGCTGGTTTTTAGGGTCCTACAATGAGCAGTTCTTC.

With regard to this clone: This CDR3 is also generated by other DNA sequences in the sample. The chain carries TRBV7-9 and TRBJ1-2, with D tentatively TRBD1 (5 bases). CDR1 is SEHNR, CDR2 FQNEAQ, per germline (reference sequence). Trimming stripped 1 base from V and 5 bases from J, with 5 bases between. CDR3 length: 12 amino acids. CDR3 sequence (DNA): TGTGCCAGCAGCTTAGAGGGGTATGGCTACACCTTC. Protein product: CASSLEGYGYTF.

The chain has TRBV5-1 and TRBJ1-1; no reliable D call. The CDR3 spans 15 residues. The germline V gene encodes CDR1 SGHRS and CDR2 YFSETQ. V dropped 5 bases and J dropped 0 bases, with 14 bases sitting between them. CDR3 in amino acids: CASRVEGNLNTEAFF. Written as DNA, the CDR3 is TGCGCCAGCAGAGTCGAAGGGAACTTGAACACTGAAGCTTTCTTT.

The gene calls are TRBV7-9 and TRBJ2-7; 12 bases map to TRBD1. V dropped 5 bases and J dropped 9; count of bases not matched to a gene: 11. This CDR3 contains 15 residues. In germline, CDR1 is SEHNR, CDR2 FQNEAQ (reference sequence). The CDR3 region has the DNA TGTGCCAGCAGCCAAAATCCGGGACAGGGGGCCGGGCAGTACTTC. This sequence encodes CASSQNPGQGAGQYF.

V gene TRBV27 combines with J gene TRBJ2-7; D ambiguous. The CDR3 has 14 residues. Germline V lookup: CDR1 MNHEY, CDR2 SMNVEV (reference sequence). Trimming removed 1 base from V and 5 bases from J, with 12 bases in between. The CDR3 bases are TGTGCCAGCAGTTTATGGCGGCAGGCTGACGAGCAGTACTTC. It translates to CASSLWRQADEQYF.

The chain has TRBV6-5 and TRBJ1-3; tentatively, D is TRBD1 (5 bases). Trimming pared 6 bases from V and 0 bases from J, leaving 9 bases between. From germline, CDR1 is MNHEY and CDR2 SVGAGI. CDR3 length: 14 residues. DNA of the CDR3: TGTGCCAGCAGCCGGACACTCTCTGGAAACACCATATATTTT. It encodes CASSRTLSGNTIYF.

The rearrangement links TRBV29-1 to TRBJ2-5; D ambiguous. The CDR3 spans 13 residues. Trimming pared 7 bases from V and 5 bases from J, leaving 17 bases between. Looked up from germline, CDR1 is SQVTM and CDR2 is ANQGSEA. The CDR3 region is CSGLLPAHETQYF. As DNA, the CDR3 is TGCAGCGGCCTCCTCCCGGCCCACGAGACCCAGTACTTC.